This TCR beta chain was sequenced during a study of T cell responses to AZD1222 COVID-19 vaccine. General study findings and limits: Two doses of AZD1222 preceded a rise in Spike-specific TCR breadth and depth. Repertoire samples came only from after the peak T cell response. Clonal diversity was possibly underestimated, and the donors were mostly white British, with more females. Baseline antibody screening turned up just six or seven seropositive AZD1222 recipients.

Sequencing used immunoSEQ multiplex PCR; TCRdb keeps in-frame clones, though not all of them. The sample lists over 65,000 clones, around 80% seen once, with around 21% in the top ten. With respect to this clone: The antigen is undetermined.

The V gene lost 8 bases and the J gene lost 4 bases, with 15 bases spanning the gap. The germline V gene encodes CDR1 ENHRY and CDR2 SYGVKD. The CDR3 sequence is 13 residues long. The chain has TRBV10-3 and TRBJ2-7; a possible D gene is TRBD2 (7 bases). Material: peripheral blood, obtained on day 0 of AZD1222 vaccination. This receptor was identified in an adult in good health. The CDR3 region has the DNA TGTGCCATCCGGGGGGCTTTGGGGTACGAGCAGTACTTC. Its translation: CAIRGALGYEQYF.